This entry concerns a single TCR beta chain. The authors' processing: Nucleated cell number was recorded as an estimate derived from reference gene primer amplification. Using immunoSEQ multiplex PCR, the repertoire was profiled, and TCRdb retains in-frame clones only, with some absent. D and trimming come from the DNA, and the V and J calls and clone size come from that table. The sample has over 250,000 clones, 88% seen once; the top ten hold 2%. The CDR3 is made up of 16 amino acids. V lost 3 bases and J lost 10; bases outside the gene matches: 14. From germline, CDR1 is LNHDA and CDR2 SQIVND (reference sequence). The sample originates from a study of blood T cell repertoires in COVID-19.

The genes are TRBV19 and TRBJ2-2; TRBD1 agrees at 7 bases. The clonotype originates from a woman aged 55-70 years in a cohort exposed to, infected with or recovered from COVID-19 (not recorded which). Sequencing used PBMCs or T cells enriched from blood (not recorded which). The CDR3 spells CASSIYQDRSREELFF. CDR3 DNA: TGTGCCAGTAGTATTTACCAGGACAGGTCCCGGGAGGAGCTGTTTTTT.